The next 21 T cell receptor beta chains were all read from a single sample in a study of T cell responses to AZD1222 COVID-19 vaccine. TCRdb's table, derived via immunoSEQ multiplex PCR, lists solely in-frame clones and lacks some. This sample yields about 150,000 clones, of which roughly nine tenths are seen a single time; 5.5% to 8% belongs to the top ten. The specimen was peripheral blood, collected after recovery from COVID-19. The receptor set was obtained from an adult who had recovered from COVID-19.

This clone was detected a few times. The gene calls are TRBV14 and TRBJ2-7, with unresolved D. Per the germline V gene, CDR1 is SGHDN and CDR2 is FVKESK. V was shortened by 2 bases and J by 6 bases, with 11 bases between the two germline ends. The CDR3 totals 13 residues. As DNA, the CDR3 is TGTGCCAGCAGCCAAAACGCCTGGAGCGAGCAGTACTTC. Encoded protein: CASSQNAWSEQYF.

The rearrangement joins TRBV6-5 to TRBJ2-5; D might be TRBD1 (7 bases). Germline V gives CDR1 MNHEY, CDR2 SVGAGI. Trimming shortened V by 8 bases and J by 5 bases, and 15 bases separated the two germline ends. The CDR3 is 13 residues long. In nucleotides, the CDR3 is TGTGCCAGCTTCAAACAGGGGAGGGAGACCCAGTACTTC. Translation gives CASFKQGRETQYF.

The chain is built from TRBV4-1 and TRBJ1-2; the D is unclear. Trimming shortened V by 9 bases and J by 2 bases, and 7 bases separated the two germline ends. Per the germline V gene, CDR1 is MGHRA and CDR2 is YSYEKL. The CDR3 length is 11 residues. CDR3 sequence reads: CASRRNYGYTF. The CDR3 nucleotides are TGCGCCAGTAGACGGAACTATGGCTACACCTTC.

This clone has just one count. This chain uses TRBV2 with TRBJ1-1, with 9 bases aligning to TRBD1. The CDR3 spans 14 residues. V was pared by 9 bases and J by 5 bases, with 10 bases of the junction left unmatched. Germline CDR1 reads SNHLY; CDR2 reads FYNNEI. Written as DNA, the CDR3 is TGTGCCAGTGAGATTACAGGGGGCCGAACTGAAGCTTTCTTT. This sequence encodes CASEITGGRTEAFF.

The CDR3 region is CASSLAAAAETQYF. As DNA, the CDR3 is TGTGCCAGCAGCTTAGCGGCCGCCGCGGAGACCCAGTACTTC. The chain has TRBV7-9 and TRBJ2-5; D not resolved. The length of the CDR3 is 14 residues. The germline CDR1 and CDR2 sequences are SEHNR and FQNEAQ (reference sequence). The ends were cut back, 0 bases at V and 5 bases at J, with 10 bases in the middle.

The chain employs TRBV27 and TRBJ2-2, with a possible D match to TRBD1 (5 bases). V lost 4 bases and J lost 5, with 20 bases in between. The CDR3 consists of 17 residues. Germline V gene sequence: CDR1 MNHEY, CDR2 SMNVEV (reference sequence). The CDR3, as DNA: TGTGCCAGCAGTTCGATATGGGCGCAGGGAAGAACCGGGGAGCTGTTTTTT. Translation gives CASSSIWAQGRTGELFF.

This clone was seen once. CDR3: CASSPGTVNGYTF. The CDR3 DNA sequence: TGTGCCAGCAGTCCAGGGACAGTTAATGGCTACACCTTC. The chain couples TRBV2 to TRBJ1-2; 7 positions match TRBD1. Trimming removed 5 bases from V and 6 bases from J; junction bases left unmatched: 6. The CDR3 runs 13 residues. Germline V gene sequence: CDR1 SNHLY, CDR2 FYNNEI.

The chain couples TRBV25-1 to TRBJ1-1; D not resolved. Germline V gene sequence: CDR1 MGHDK, CDR2 SYGVNS. V was shortened by 4 bases and J by 3 bases, with 15 bases between the two germline ends. This CDR3 spans 15 amino acids. The CDR3 loop reads CASSALRAPDTEAFF. DNA of the CDR3: TGTGCCAGCAGTGCCCTCCGAGCACCGGACACTGAAGCTTTCTTT. The whole variable domain, remainder taken from reference TRBV25-1 and TRBJ1-1, is EADIYQTPRYLVIGTGKKITLECSQTMGHDKMYWYQQDPGMELHLIHYSYGVNSTEKGDLSSESTVSRIRTEHFPLTLESARPSHTSQYLCASSALRAPDTEAFFGQGTRLTVV.

The V call is TRBV18, the J call TRBJ2-4; D is undetermined. Trimming removed 3 bases at V and 0 bases at J, with 12 bases between. The CDR3 is made up of 16 amino acids. Per the germline V gene, CDR1 is KGHSH and CDR2 is LQKENI. The chain's CDR3 is CASSPGDILAKNIQYF. The DNA of the CDR3 is TGTGCCAGCTCACCGGGCGACATCCTAGCCAAAAACATTCAGTACTTC.

The chain links TRBV5-1 to TRBJ1-6, with 7 bases lining up with TRBD1. CDR3 length: 15 residues. CDR1 is SGHRS, CDR2 YFSETQ, per germline. V lost 6 bases to trimming and J lost 5 bases; unmatched junction nucleotides: 8. The DNA for the CDR3 is TGCGCCAGCACCTCCTTCGGGACAGATAATTCACCCCTCCACTTT. This codes for CASTSFGTDNSPLHF.

This clone is a singleton in its sample. V and J are TRBV28 and TRBJ1-5; D possibly corresponds to TRBD1 (5 bases). CDR1 and CDR2 from the germline V gene are MDHEN and SYDVKM. CDR3 length: 15 amino acids. V lost 7 bases and J 7 bases, leaving 20 bases between the germline ends. For the CDR3, the DNA is TGTGCCAGCACCCCTCAACGGGGGTGGGGACAGCCCCAGCATTTT. Its protein product is CASTPQRGWGQPQHF.

The gene calls are TRBV28 and TRBJ1-1, with D possibly matching TRBD1 (6 bases). This CDR3 contains 15 residues. Germline lookup yields CDR1 MDHEN and CDR2 SYDVKM. Trimming shortened V by 5 bases and J by 3 bases, and 16 bases separated the two germline ends. CDR3 bases: TGTGCCAGCAGTCCCGGAGGGGGTATCGACACTGAAGCTTTCTTT. This encodes CASSPGGGIDTEAFF.

This chain uses TRBV11-2 with TRBJ2-7; 10 bases agree with TRBD1. Unmatched junction bases numbered 8, after V lost 6 bases and J lost 6 bases. The length of the CDR3 is 14 residues. From germline, CDR1 is SGHAT and CDR2 FQNNGV. The CDR3 is CASRRDRGLAEQYF. CDR3 DNA: TGTGCCAGCAGGAGAGACAGGGGGCTCGCCGAGCAGTACTTC.

This chain uses TRBV5-1 with TRBJ2-1; D gene ambiguous. Trimming removed 4 bases at V and 4 bases at J, with 21 bases between. CDR1 and CDR2 (germline): SGHRS, YFSETQ. The CDR3 runs to 17 residues. The CDR3 here is CASSTRPPDQHYNEQFF. As DNA, the CDR3 is TGCGCCAGCAGCACTCGTCCGCCGGATCAACATTACAATGAGCAGTTCTTC. The entire variable domain, with the rest obtained from reference TRBV5-1 and TRBJ2-1, is as follows: KAGVTQTPRYLIKTRGQQVTLSCSPISGHRSVSWYQQTPGQGLQFLFEYFSETQRNKGNFPGRFSGRQFSNSRSEMNVSTLELGDSALYLCASSTRPPDQHYNEQFFGPGTRLTVL.

V usage is TRBV5-1 and J usage is TRBJ1-2; no definite D call. The CDR3 runs 12 residues. CDR1 and CDR2 from the germline V gene are SGHRS and YFSETQ. The ends were cut back, 0 bases at V and 8 bases at J, with 8 bases in the middle. CDR3 DNA: TGCGCCAGCAGCTTGGCACCGGAAGGCTACACCTTC. It translates to CASSLAPEGYTF.

V and J are TRBV4-3 and TRBJ1-2, with D possibly matching TRBD1 (5 bases). V was cut by 4 bases and J by 3 bases, with 12 bases left in between. This CDR3 is 14 amino acids long. In germline, CDR1 is LGHNA, CDR2 YSLEER. The CDR3 sequence: CASSRGSRDYGYTF. The CDR3 DNA reads as TGCGCCAGCAGCCGGGGGTCACGCGACTATGGCTACACCTTC.

The gene calls are TRBV5-1 and TRBJ1-4, with TRBD1 as a possible D gene (5 bases). The germline CDR1 and CDR2 sequences are SGHRS and YFSETQ. The ends were cut back, 4 bases at V and 8 bases at J, with 18 bases in the middle. The CDR3 sequence is 15 residues long. CDR3 region: CASSRGGSVREKLFF. CDR3 DNA: TGCGCCAGCAGCCGGGGGGGATCGGTACGGGAAAAACTGTTTTTT.

The gene calls are TRBV5-1 and TRBJ1-4; D is undetermined. The germline V gene has CDR1 SGHRS and CDR2 YFSETQ. V was shortened by 0 bases and J by 3 bases, with 3 bases between the two germline ends. The CDR3 consists of 13 residues. CDR3 residues: CASSLDPNEKLFF. DNA of the CDR3: TGCGCCAGCAGCTTGGACCCTAATGAAAAACTGTTTTTT.

The chain has TRBV29-1 and TRBJ2-1; 10 nucleotides line up with TRBD2. Germline V gene sequence: CDR1 SQVTM, CDR2 ANQGSEA. With V trimmed by 6 bases and J by 4 bases, 9 bases remained unmatched. The CDR3 consists of 15 residues. The CDR3 region has the DNA TGCAGCGTCGGTCCCACTAGCGGGGTTTACAATGAGCAGTTCTTC. Residues: CSVGPTSGVYNEQFF.

The rearrangement uses TRBV27 and TRBJ1-1, with no clear D. Germline V lookup: CDR1 MNHEY, CDR2 SMNVEV (reference sequence). The V gene lost 3 bases and the J gene lost 1 base, with 12 bases spanning the gap. CDR3 length: 15 residues. The CDR3 loop reads CASSFVGMANTEAFF. The CDR3 DNA reads as TGTGCCAGCAGTTTCGTGGGGATGGCGAACACTGAAGCTTTCTTT.

This clone was counted a few times. The chain uses TRBV19 and TRBJ1-6; 9 nucleotides match TRBD1. Germline CDR1 LNHDA, CDR2 SQIVND (reference sequence). V lost 7 bases, J lost 8 bases, and 3 bases stayed unmatched. This CDR3 has 13 amino acids. The CDR3: CASMDRGDSPLHF. Written as DNA, the CDR3 is TGTGCCAGTATGGACAGGGGTGATTCACCCCTCCACTTT.